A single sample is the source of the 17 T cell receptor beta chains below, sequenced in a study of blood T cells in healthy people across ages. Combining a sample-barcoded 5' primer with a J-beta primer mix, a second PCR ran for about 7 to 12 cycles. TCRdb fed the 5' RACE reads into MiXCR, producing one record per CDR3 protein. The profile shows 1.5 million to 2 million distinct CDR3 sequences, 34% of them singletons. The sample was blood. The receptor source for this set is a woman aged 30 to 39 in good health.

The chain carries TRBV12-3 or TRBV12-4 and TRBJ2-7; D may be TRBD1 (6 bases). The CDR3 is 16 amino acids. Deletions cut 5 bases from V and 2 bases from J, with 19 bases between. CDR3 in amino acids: CASSPGDKMRTYEQYF. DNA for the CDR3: TGTGCCAGCAGTCCTGGGGACAAAATGAGGACCTACGAGCAGTACTTC.

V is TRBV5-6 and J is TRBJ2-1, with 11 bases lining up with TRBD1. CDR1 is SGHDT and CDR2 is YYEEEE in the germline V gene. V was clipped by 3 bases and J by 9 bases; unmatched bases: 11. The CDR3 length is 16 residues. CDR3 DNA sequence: TGTGCCAGCAGCTCCGCCCGGACAGGGGGCGGGGGTGAGCAGTTCTTC. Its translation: CASSSARTGGGGEQFF. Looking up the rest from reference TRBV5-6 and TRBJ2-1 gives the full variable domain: DAGVTQSPTHLIKTRGQQVTLRCSPKSGHDTVSWYQQALGQGPQFIFQYYEEEERQRGNFPDRFSGHQFPNYSSELNVNALLLGDSALYLCASSSARTGGGGEQFFGPGTRLTVL.

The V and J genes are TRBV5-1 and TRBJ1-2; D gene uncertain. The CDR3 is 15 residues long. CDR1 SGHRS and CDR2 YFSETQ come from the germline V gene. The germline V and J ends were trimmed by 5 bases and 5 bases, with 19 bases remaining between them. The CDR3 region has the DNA TGCGCCAGCAGGTCTGGCGGGGATGCAGGATATGGCTACACCTTC. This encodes CASRSGGDAGYGYTF.

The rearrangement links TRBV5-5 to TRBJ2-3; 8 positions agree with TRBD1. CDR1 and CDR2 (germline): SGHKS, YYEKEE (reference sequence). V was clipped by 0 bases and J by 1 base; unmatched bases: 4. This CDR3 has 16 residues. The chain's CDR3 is CASSLEVTGGTDTQYF. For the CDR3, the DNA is TGTGCCAGCAGCTTGGAGGTGACAGGGGGCACAGATACGCAGTATTTT.

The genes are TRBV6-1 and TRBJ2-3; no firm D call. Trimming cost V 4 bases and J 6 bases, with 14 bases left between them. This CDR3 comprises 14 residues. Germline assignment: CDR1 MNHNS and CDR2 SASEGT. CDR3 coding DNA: TGTGCCAGCAGTGGATCCAGTGATTGGGATACGCAGTATTTT. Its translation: CASSGSSDWDTQYF.

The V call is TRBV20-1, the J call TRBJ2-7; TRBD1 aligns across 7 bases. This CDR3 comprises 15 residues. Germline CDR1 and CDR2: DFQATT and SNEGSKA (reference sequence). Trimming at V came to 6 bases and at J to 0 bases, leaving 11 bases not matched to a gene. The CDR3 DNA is TGCAGTGCAGAGAGGCTGGGACAGCCCTCCTACGAGCAGTACTTC. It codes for CSAERLGQPSYEQYF.

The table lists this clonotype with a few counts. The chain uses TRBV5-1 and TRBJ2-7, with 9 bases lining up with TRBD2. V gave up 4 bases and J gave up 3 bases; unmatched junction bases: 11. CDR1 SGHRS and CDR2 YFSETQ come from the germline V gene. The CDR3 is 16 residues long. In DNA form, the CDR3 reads TGCGCCAGCAGCCCCTATAAAGCGGGAGGCGGCTACGAGCAGTACTTC. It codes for CASSPYKAGGGYEQYF.

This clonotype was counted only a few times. CDR3 region: CASSLAPKGPQETQYF. Here the CDR3 DNA reads TGTGCCAGCAGCTTAGCGCCAAAGGGACCCCAAGAGACCCAGTACTTC. V and J are TRBV7-9 and TRBJ2-5, with D possibly being TRBD1 or TRBD2 (5 bases each). CDR3 size: 16 residues. V lost 0 bases and J 1 base, leaving 12 bases between the germline ends. Germline loops: CDR1 SEHNR, CDR2 FQNEAQ (reference sequence).

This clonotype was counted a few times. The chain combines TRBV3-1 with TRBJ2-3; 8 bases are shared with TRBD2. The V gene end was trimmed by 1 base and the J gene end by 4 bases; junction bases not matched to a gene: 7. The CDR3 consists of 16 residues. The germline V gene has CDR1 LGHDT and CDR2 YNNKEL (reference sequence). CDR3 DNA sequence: TGTGCCAGCAGCCAAGTTGGCGGGAGGATCGCAGATACGCAGTATTTT. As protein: CASSQVGGRIADTQYF.

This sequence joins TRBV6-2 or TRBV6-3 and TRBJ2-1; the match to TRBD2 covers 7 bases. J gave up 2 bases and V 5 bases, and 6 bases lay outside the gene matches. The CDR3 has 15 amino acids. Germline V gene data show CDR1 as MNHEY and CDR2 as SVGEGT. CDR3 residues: CASSERDPAYNEQFF. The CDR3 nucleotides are TGTGCCAGCAGTGAGCGGGATCCCGCCTACAATGAGCAGTTCTTC.

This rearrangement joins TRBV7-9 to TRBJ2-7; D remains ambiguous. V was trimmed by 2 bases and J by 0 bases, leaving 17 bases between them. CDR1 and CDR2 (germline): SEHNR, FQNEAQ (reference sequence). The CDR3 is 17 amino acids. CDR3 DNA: TGTGCCAGCAGCTTACACGGCGTGACACGGAACTCCTACGAGCAGTACTTC. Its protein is CASSLHGVTRNSYEQYF.

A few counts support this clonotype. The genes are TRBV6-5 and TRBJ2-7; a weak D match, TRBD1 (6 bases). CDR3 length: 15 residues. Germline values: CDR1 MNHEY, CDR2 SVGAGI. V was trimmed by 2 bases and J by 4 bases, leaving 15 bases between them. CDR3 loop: CASSYRPGAGYEQYF. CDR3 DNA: TGTGCCAGCAGTTACCGTCCAGGGGCCGGGTACGAGCAGTACTTC.

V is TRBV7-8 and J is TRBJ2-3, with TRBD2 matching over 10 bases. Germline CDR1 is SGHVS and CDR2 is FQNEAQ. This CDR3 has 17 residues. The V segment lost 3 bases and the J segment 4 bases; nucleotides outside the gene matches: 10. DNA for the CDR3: TGTGCCAGCAGCTTCCCATCAACCGGGACTAGCGCAGATACGCAGTATTTT. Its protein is CASSFPSTGTSADTQYF.

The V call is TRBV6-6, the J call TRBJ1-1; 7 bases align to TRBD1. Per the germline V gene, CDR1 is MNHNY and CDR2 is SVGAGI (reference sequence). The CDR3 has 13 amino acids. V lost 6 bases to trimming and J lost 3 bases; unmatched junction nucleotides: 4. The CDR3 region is CASRRTGDTEAFF. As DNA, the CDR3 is TGTGCCAGCAGGCGTACAGGGGACACTGAAGCTTTCTTT.

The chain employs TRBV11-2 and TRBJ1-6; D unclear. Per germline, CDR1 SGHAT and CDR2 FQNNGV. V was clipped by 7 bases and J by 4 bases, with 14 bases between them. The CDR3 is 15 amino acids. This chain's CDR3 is CASTRGLQYNSPLHF. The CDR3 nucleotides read TGTGCCAGCACCCGAGGACTGCAGTATAATTCACCCCTCCACTTT.

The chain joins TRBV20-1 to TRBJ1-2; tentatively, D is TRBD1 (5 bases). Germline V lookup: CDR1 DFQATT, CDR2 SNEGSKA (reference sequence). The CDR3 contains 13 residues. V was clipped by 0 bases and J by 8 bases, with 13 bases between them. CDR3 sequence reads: CSARESGWDGYTF. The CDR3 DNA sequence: TGCAGTGCTAGAGAGTCGGGTTGGGACGGCTACACCTTC.

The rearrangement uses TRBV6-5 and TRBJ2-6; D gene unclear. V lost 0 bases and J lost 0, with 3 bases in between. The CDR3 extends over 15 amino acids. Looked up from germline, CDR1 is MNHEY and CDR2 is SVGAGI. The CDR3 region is CASSYSYSGANVLTF. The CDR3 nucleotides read TGTGCCAGCAGTTACTCCTACTCTGGGGCCAACGTCCTGACTTTC.